The T cell receptor beta chain described here comes from a study of blood T cell repertoires in COVID-19. CDR1 and CDR2 (germline): SGHVS, FQNEAQ. The CDR3 is made up of 15 amino acids. V shed 0 bases and J shed 7 bases, with 10 bases lying between them. Each recovered donor of Cohort 3 presented with two negative PCRs, clearance, or symptom resolution. Method: immunoSEQ multiplex PCR; TCRdb's copy keeps in-frame clones and lacks some. In the table there are 250,000 to 350,000 clones, 85% to 90% of which are singletons. The J gene is TRBJ1-6, the V gene TRBV7-8, with D hard to call. This TCR was recovered from a woman between 18 and 29 years old who had recovered from COVID-19. The sample was PBMCs or T cells enriched from blood (not recorded which). The CDR3 region has the DNA TGTGCCAGCAGCTTAGCGGGCAATCGGAATTCACCCCTCCACTTT. Its protein product is CASSLAGNRNSPLHF.